This TCR beta chain was retrieved from a study of molecular identifiers for immune sequencing clone quantification. This CDR3 has 16 amino acids. CDR1 and CDR2 from the germline V gene are MDHEN and SYDVKM. Trimming cost V 10 bases and J 6 bases, with 26 bases left between them. TCRdb processed the PCR reads anew with MiXCR; each CDR3 protein has one entry. The sample carries approximately 500,000 distinct CDR3 sequences, roughly 24% recorded once. The table lists this clonotype with many counts. What was sequenced was naive CD8+ T cells from blood, with Jurkat cell RNA spiked in. Subset given: FACS-sorted CD8+CD4-CCR7+CD45RA+ naive T cells. This chain connects TRBV28 to TRBJ2-3; a possible D gene is TRBD2 (6 bases). The clonotype originates from a human donor in good health. Some libraries in this study had Jurkat cell RNA spiked in. This chain's CDR3 is CAITPNRGIWGDTQYF. CDR3 DNA: TGTGCCATCACCCCGAATCGGGGGATATGGGGCGATACGCAGTATTTT.